Sequencing of this T cell receptor beta chain was carried out in a study of control samples from healthy donors and cancer patients. The assay was immunoSEQ multiplex PCR, and TCRdb's table has in-frame clones only and misses some. The sample lists some 76,000 clones, about 89% occurring once. The V end was cut by 4 bases, the J end by 0 bases, with 10 bases between. The CDR3 covers 15 residues. Germline CDR1 reads SGHRS; CDR2 reads YFSETQ. The sample comprised PBMCs. This TCR was recovered from a woman in her fifties or sixties with colorectal cancer. The chain has TRBV5-1 and TRBJ2-2, with D maybe TRBD1 (5 bases). CDR3 region: CASSIRQTNTGELFF. Written as DNA, the CDR3 is TGCGCCAGCAGCATCCGACAGACGAACACCGGGGAGCTGTTTTTT.